This T cell receptor beta chain was obtained from a study of CD8+ T cells in alopecia areata (dated by TCRdb to 2016 to 2019). In the study overall: The treated patients took part in an open-label pilot trial in which moderate-to-severe alopecia areata was treated with oral tofacitinib at 5 to 10 mg twice daily. Scalp clonality was compared across normal scalp (n=4), patchy alopecia areata scalp (n=8), and alopecia totalis/universalis scalp (n=8). Disease severity in treated patients was measured with the SALT score, which quantifies the percentage of affected scalp surface area. Patients on tofacitinib were biopsied at baseline and after 4 and 24 weeks of treatment, and several of the patients also had a later scalp biopsy. Tofacitinib was given for 6 to 18 months, followed by 6 months of follow-up off drug to assess delayed response and recurrence. Human TCRbeta sequencing covered scalp tissue and sorted CD4+ and CD8+ peripheral blood T cells from patchy and totalis/universalis alopecia areata patients and healthy controls. TCRbeta CDR3 regions were amplified by immunoSEQ multiplex PCR using 35 Vbeta forward and 13 Jbeta reverse primers. To study T cell clonal expansion in alopecia areata, the researchers applied high-throughput TCRbeta sequencing to both the C3H/HeJ mouse model and human patients. RNA was extracted with the PAXgene miRNA kit for fixed scalp, the miRNeasy kit for PBMCs, and the RNeasy kit for mouse skin.

Libraries were made using the immunoSEQ multiplex PCR assay. RNA was extracted from all samples and reverse transcribed into cDNA as template for TCR sequencing. First-strand cDNA was synthesized with SuperScript III using a 2:1 mix of oligo-dT and random hexamers. Amplification bias was assessed with a synthetic immune receptor repertoire, and residual bias was removed computationally. Per the original workflow: Raw reads were preprocessed to remove errors, and CDR3 was defined according to IMGT conventions as the region from the conserved cysteine to phenylalanine. Clonality was calculated as 1 minus Shannon entropy normalized by log2 of the number of productive unique TCRs. Scalp TCRbeta sequences were cross-referenced with sorted blood CD4 and CD8 repertoires so that the CD4 or CD8 identity of scalp clones could be inferred. TCRdb took this table from immuneACCESS and kept in-frame rearrangements with V and J called. Such tables lack part of the clones; where checked against another copy, unresolved V genes explain under half of the gap, and the rest is unexplained. V, J and clone size reflect that table, while D and trimming were determined from the DNA. Recorded for this sample are about 190,000 clones; roughly 60% of them occurred a single time. The top ten clones comprise about 0.94% of the sample.

The time point label here, explained by the study, means: about 5 months on oral tofacitinib. This specimen's treatment or condition label, interpreted: oral pan-JAK inhibitor, 5-10 mg twice daily. Lesional scalp punch biopsies and peripheral blood were collected from alopecia areata patients. PBMCs were separated by density centrifugation and stained for CD3, CD4 and CD8, after which CD4+ and CD8+ T cells were sorted on a FACSAria. Concerning this clone itself: The antigen this receptor binds is unknown. Qualities for individual bases were not recorded, and no much larger clone is one base off.

Beyond this particular receptor, the publication reports: Lesional scalp, especially in alopecia totalis/universalis, showed higher clonality and more expanded CD8+ clones than normal scalp, suggesting antigenic drive. Tofacitinib significantly lowered scalp clonality and the number of expanded CD8+ clones among the top 100 scalp clones. Resident alphabeta T cells in normal human skin are also sequenced, complicating scalp TCR repertoire analysis, unlike mouse skin dominated by gammadelta T cells. Shared TCR sequences between patients were less evident than in mice, which may be partly attributable to HLA diversity in the patient population. Many expanded lesional clones persisted in scalp and blood during tofacitinib treatment, which may partly explain relapse after stopping treatment. Because the treated cohort was small and had just a single nonresponder, larger studies are needed to establish links between baseline CD8+ expansion and response.

The germline V gene yields SQVTM for CDR1 and ANQGSEA for CDR2. Trimming removed 7 bases from V and 3 bases from J; the gene matches leave 5 bases unexplained. Inclusive of the bounding cysteine and phenylalanine, the CDR3 is 14 residues long. Only the CDR3 portion is preserved as DNA: 42 bases, with reading frame beginning at the first base. Recombination joined TRBV29-1 with TRBJ2-1, with TRBD1 matching 11 junction bases. The sequenced sample was CD4+ T cells sorted from blood, obtained at week 24, from a patient treated with tofacitinib. The sequence derives from a human donor with alopecia areata. Here is the DNA: TGCAGCGCCACAGGGACAGGGGGCTACAATGAGCAGTTCTTC. Its coded protein is CSATGTGGYNEQFF.